Below, 18 T cell receptor beta chains from the same sample are listed, as sequenced in a study of blood T cells in healthy people across ages. Sample-barcoded 5' priming and a J-beta primer mix drove a second PCR of roughly 7 to 11 cycles. TCRdb analysed the 5' RACE reads with MiXCR anew, one entry per CDR3 protein. Of roughly 1.9 million distinct CDR3 sequences in the sample, about two fifths are singletons; the top ten hold approximately 22%. Sequencing was performed on blood. The receptors were gathered from a human donor in good health.

Only a few counts were recorded for this clonotype. V is TRBV5-1 and J is TRBJ1-1, with 8 bases aligning to TRBD1. The CDR3 extends over 14 amino acids. V shed 4 bases, J shed 10 bases, and the junction held 12 bases outside the gene matches. Germline CDR1 reads SGHRS; CDR2 reads YFSETQ. The DNA for the CDR3 is TGCGCCAGCAGCCCTAACCGGGACAGGATTAGAGCTTTCTTT. This translates into CASSPNRDRIRAFF.

The chain couples TRBV6-6 to TRBJ1-6, with D unresolved. Germline V gene lookup returns CDR1 MNHNY and CDR2 SVGAGI (reference sequence). V was pared by 5 bases and J by 1 base, with 3 bases between. The CDR3 consists of 13 residues. CDR3 nucleotides: TGTGCCAGCAGTCCTTCCTATAATTCACCCCTCCACTTT. It specifies CASSPSYNSPLHF.

The chain joins TRBV12-3 or TRBV12-4 to TRBJ2-3; 9 bases are a match to TRBD1. V lost 5 bases to trimming and J lost 3 bases; unmatched junction nucleotides: 6. CDR3 length: 15 amino acids. CDR3 protein: CASSPSTGGTDTQYF. In DNA form, the CDR3 reads TGTGCCAGCAGTCCCTCGACAGGGGGGACAGATACGCAGTATTTT.

The gene calls are TRBV18 and TRBJ2-1; 9 bases align to TRBD1. Per germline, CDR1 KGHSH and CDR2 LQKENI. Losses at the gene ends were 6 bases for V and 5 bases for J; bases not matched to a gene: 17. This CDR3 has 18 amino acids. CDR3 DNA sequence: TGTGCCAGCTCCCCCGGGACAGGGAAAGGTGGAGCAAACAATGAGCAGTTCTTC. It specifies CASSPGTGKGGANNEQFF.

The V and J genes are TRBV5-1 and TRBJ2-7; D perhaps matches TRBD1 (6 bases). Looked up from germline, CDR1 is SGHRS and CDR2 is YFSETQ. The V end lost 0 bases, the J end lost 6 bases, and 13 bases lay between the germline ends. There are 14 residues in the CDR3. For the CDR3, the DNA is TGCGCCAGCAGCTTGGATAATCTAGGGGGCGAGCAGTACTTC. Translation gives CASSLDNLGGEQYF.

With regard to this clonotype: This sequence may be a read error, since a much larger clone differs from it by one base. This chain joins TRBV7-9 and TRBJ2-1; D is uncertain. The CDR3 has 11 amino acids. Germline V gene data show CDR1 as SEHNR and CDR2 as FQNEAQ (reference sequence). The germline V and J ends were trimmed by 1 base and 9 bases, with 4 bases remaining between them. CDR3 DNA: TGTGCCAGCAGCTTAGTCACTGAGCAGTTCTTC. This translates into CASSLVTEQFF.

The rearrangement links TRBV12-3 or TRBV12-4 to TRBJ2-3; unclear D gene. V was cut by 4 bases and J by 11 bases, with 13 bases left in between. The CDR3 extends over 12 amino acids. The CDR3 protein is CASSSLGWRQYF. In DNA form, the CDR3 reads TGTGCCAGCAGTTCCTTAGGGTGGAGGCAGTATTTT.

In DNA form, the CDR3 reads TGCAGTGCTAGAGTGTCGGGGAAGGGATCGTACTTC. This sequence encodes CSARVSGKGSYF. The chain recombines TRBV20-1 with TRBJ2-5; the D gene is possibly TRBD2 (5 bases). There are 12 residues in the CDR3. Germline CDR1 and CDR2: DFQATT and SNEGSKA (reference sequence). With 1 base removed from V and 13 bases from J, the gap between germline ends came to 16 bases.

The gene calls are TRBV7-9 and TRBJ1-1, with D possibly matching TRBD1 (5 bases). CDR1 SEHNR and CDR2 FQNEAQ come from the germline V gene (reference sequence). Trimming stripped 4 bases from V and 4 bases from J, with 16 bases between. This CDR3 is built from 15 residues. The CDR3 DNA is TGTGCCAGCAGCTCTTTGGACACTCCACTCACTGAAGCTTTCTTT. Its protein is CASSSLDTPLTEAFF.

V gene TRBV5-1 combines with J gene TRBJ2-1; TRBD1 matches at 9 bases. Germline loops: CDR1 SGHRS, CDR2 YFSETQ. This CDR3 contains 16 residues. V lost 4 bases, J lost 4 bases, and 9 bases stayed unmatched. In DNA, the CDR3 is TGCGCCAGCAGCGTATCCGGGACAGGGCCGTACAATGAGCAGTTCTTC. Its translation is CASSVSGTGPYNEQFF.

The J gene is TRBJ1-1, the V gene TRBV9; no definite D call. CDR1 is SGDLS and CDR2 is YYNGEE in the germline V gene. The CDR3 totals 14 residues. Trimming shortened V by 4 bases and J by 5 bases, and 15 bases separated the two germline ends. The CDR3 is CASSPHPSGTEAFF. CDR3 in DNA: TGTGCCAGCAGCCCACACCCGTCTGGGACTGAAGCTTTCTTT.

There are a few counts of this clonotype. This chain links TRBV20-1 with TRBJ2-5, with 8 bases lining up with TRBD2. Germline lookup yields CDR1 DFQATT and CDR2 SNEGSKA (reference sequence). With 5 bases clipped from V and 2 bases from J, the junction kept 7 bases outside the gene matches. The length of the CDR3 is 14 residues. In DNA form, the CDR3 reads TGCAGTGCTCGCCCTGCGGGGGGACAAGAGACCCAGTACTTC. Protein product: CSARPAGGQETQYF.

The chain employs TRBV6-1 and TRBJ2-4; TRBD2 might be the D (6 bases). CDR3 length equals 16 residues. V lost 5 bases and J 0 bases, leaving 14 bases between the germline ends. Germline V gene sequence: CDR1 MNHNS, CDR2 SASEGT. DNA for the CDR3: TGTGCCAGCAGTCATCCGGGAGCTCTAGCCAAAAACATTCAGTACTTC. This sequence encodes CASSHPGALAKNIQYF.

V gene TRBV29-1 combines with J gene TRBJ1-2; D is perhaps TRBD1 (5 bases). Germline CDR1 and CDR2: SQVTM and ANQGSEA. The V end lost 1 base, the J end lost 8 bases, and 11 bases lay between the germline ends. The CDR3 has 12 residues. The CDR3 region has the DNA TGCAGCGTTGAAGGGGGCAGCTGGGGCTACACCTTC. This translates into CSVEGGSWGYTF.

The chain is built from TRBV7-2 and TRBJ2-1, with a tentative D call TRBD2 (6 bases). The length of the CDR3 is 12 residues. CDR1 is SGHTA, CDR2 FQGNSA, per germline. Trimming pared 3 bases from V and 11 bases from J, leaving 11 bases between. CDR3 DNA sequence: TGTGCCAGCAGCTTCACTAGCTCTCAGCAGTTCTTC. Protein sequence: CASSFTSSQQFF.

This clonotype was detected a few times. V gene TRBV5-1 combines with J gene TRBJ1-5; D gene unclear. Trimming removed 5 bases from V and 6 bases from J, with 15 bases in between. Germline values: CDR1 SGHRS, CDR2 YFSETQ. There are 14 residues in the CDR3. CDR3 region: CASSPGGGGQPQHF. The DNA of the CDR3 is TGCGCCAGCAGTCCGGGCGGCGGCGGTCAGCCCCAGCATTTT.

The sample holds a few counts of this clonotype. The gene calls are TRBV29-1 and TRBJ2-3; 10 bases agree with TRBD2. Germline CDR1 SQVTM, CDR2 ANQGSEA. The CDR3 runs to 12 residues. Germline trimming cut 2 bases from V and 11 bases from J; bases unmatched to any gene: 4. The CDR3 nucleotides are TGCAGCGTTGAAAGCGCTAGCGGGGGGCAGTATTTT. As protein: CSVESASGGQYF.

This clonotype was recorded a few times. The chain links TRBV20-1 to TRBJ2-7; 14 positions agree with TRBD2. The germline V gene encodes CDR1 DFQATT and CDR2 SNEGSKA (reference sequence). The J segment lost 4 bases and the V segment lost 1 base, leaving 3 bases of the junction unmatched. The length of the CDR3 is 15 residues. As DNA, the CDR3 is TGCAGTGCTAGAGGGACTAGCGGGGGGCGGTACGAGCAGTACTTC. Translated, it gives CSARGTSGGRYEQYF.